The 32 T cell receptor beta chains below come from one sample, sequenced in a study of cytotoxic CD8 clonotypes in ibrutinib-treated CLL. Only in-frame clones appear in the TCRdb table, and some are missing; sequencing was by immunoSEQ multiplex PCR. The table has hundreds of thousands of clones, 60% to 75% seen once. The sample was PBMCs, taken after 24 months of ibrutinib treatment. The receptors were gathered from a human donor with chronic lymphocytic leukemia.

The J gene is TRBJ1-5, the V gene TRBV2; D possibly corresponds to TRBD1 (6 bases). Germline CDR1 SNHLY, CDR2 FYNNEI. The CDR3 is 17 residues long. The ends were cut back, 3 bases at V and 4 bases at J, with 19 bases in the middle. The CDR3: CASSEHGRGPLNQPQHF. DNA for the CDR3: TGTGCCAGCAGTGAGCACGGCAGGGGCCCCTTAAATCAGCCCCAGCATTTT.

The chain recombines TRBV19 with TRBJ1-5; possibly TRBD1 for D (6 bases). The CDR3 length is 14 residues. Germline-derived CDR1 and CDR2 are LNHDA and SQIVND (reference sequence). Trimming shortened V by 6 bases and J by 3 bases, and 12 bases separated the two germline ends. Written as DNA, the CDR3 is TGTGCCAGTAGAAAGAGGGACAACAATCAGCCCCAGCATTTT. Translated, it gives CASRKRDNNQPQHF.

The chain uses TRBV7-2 and TRBJ2-7; 8 nucleotides match TRBD2. Trimming cost V 6 bases and J 6 bases; bases outside gene matches: 1. This CDR3 is built from 11 residues. Germline CDR1 SGHTA, CDR2 FQGNSA. The CDR3 region is CASRRGVEQYF. In nucleotides, the CDR3 is TGTGCCAGCAGGCGGGGGGTCGAGCAGTACTTC.

The rearrangement links TRBV27 to TRBJ1-5; 8 positions match TRBD1. This CDR3 spans 14 amino acids. V was clipped by 4 bases and J by 5 bases; unmatched bases: 4. CDR1 and CDR2 from the germline V gene are MNHEY and SMNVEV (reference sequence). For the CDR3, the DNA is TGTGCCAGCAGTTCCACAGGGGGGTATCAGCCCCAGCATTTT. This translates into CASSSTGGYQPQHF.

The chain carries TRBV2 and TRBJ1-4, with D possibly matching TRBD1 (6 bases). This CDR3 contains 16 residues. Per the germline V gene, CDR1 is SNHLY and CDR2 is FYNNEI. Deletions cut 4 bases from V and 5 bases from J, with 17 bases between. The CDR3 reads CASSAEGGGGNEKLFF. The CDR3 region has the DNA TGTGCCAGCAGTGCCGAGGGAGGGGGGGGAAATGAAAAACTGTTTTTT.

The chain joins TRBV5-1 to TRBJ2-7; D possibly corresponds to TRBD2 (6 bases). Trimming cost V 0 bases and J 2 bases, with 15 bases left between them. This CDR3 contains 16 residues. CDR1 SGHRS and CDR2 YFSETQ come from the germline V gene. The CDR3 bases are TGCGCCAGCAGCTTGGCCCCGGGACTCGCAACCTACGAGCAGTACTTC. It yields the protein CASSLAPGLATYEQYF.

V is TRBV19 and J is TRBJ2-7; 7 bases line up with TRBD1. Germline V gives CDR1 LNHDA, CDR2 SQIVND (reference sequence). The length of the CDR3 is 15 residues. The J segment lost 0 bases and the V segment lost 5 bases, leaving 7 bases of the junction unmatched. This chain's CDR3 is CASSSPGQSSYEQYF. CDR3 DNA sequence: TGTGCCAGTAGTTCACCGGGACAGAGCTCCTACGAGCAGTACTTC.

This clone has just a few counts. The chain links TRBV15 to TRBJ1-5, with 7 bases fitting TRBD1. V was pared by 3 bases and J by 2 bases, with 7 bases of the junction left unmatched. The CDR3 loop spans 16 amino acids. The germline V gene encodes CDR1 LNHNV and CDR2 YYDKDF (reference sequence). CDR3 DNA sequence: TGTGCCACCAGCAGCCGACAGGGCATGGGCAATCAGCCCCAGCATTTT. Amino acid sequence: CATSSRQGMGNQPQHF. The whole variable domain, remainder taken from reference TRBV15 and TRBJ1-5, is DAMVIQNPRYQVTQFGKPVTLSCSQTLNHNVMYWYQQKSSQAPKLLFHYYDKDFNNEADTPDNFQSRRPNTSFCFLDIRSPGLGDTAMYLCATSSRQGMGNQPQHFGDGTRLSIL.

The CDR3 here is CASTRRGLGDTEAFF. The DNA for the CDR3 is TGTGCCAGCACCCGACGGGGGCTGGGGGACACTGAAGCTTTCTTT. V usage is TRBV27 and J usage is TRBJ1-1, with D perhaps TRBD1 (6 bases). Germline V CDR1 and CDR2: MNHEY, SMNVEV (reference sequence). CDR3 length: 15 amino acids. V was shortened by 7 bases and J by 3 bases, with 18 bases between the two germline ends.

The chain couples TRBV5-6 to TRBJ1-5; D not certain. The V gene's germline CDR1 is SGHDT and CDR2 YYEEEE. V lost 6 bases to trimming and J lost 1 base, with 11 bases between them. This CDR3 is built from 14 residues. The CDR3 DNA follows: TGTGCCAGCACCCTGGGGAGGAGCAATCAGCCCCAGCATTTT. The encoded protein is CASTLGRSNQPQHF.

This clone occurred a few times. The chain employs TRBV7-3 and TRBJ2-5; D not resolved. V was trimmed by 5 bases and J by 3 bases, leaving 4 bases between them. The CDR3 is made up of 11 amino acids. Germline loops: CDR1 SGHTA, CDR2 FQGTGA. Here the CDR3 reads CASSPKETQYF. The CDR3 DNA reads as TGTGCCAGCAGCCCCAAAGAGACCCAGTACTTC.

The gene calls are TRBV15 and TRBJ1-4; 7 nucleotides align to TRBD1. The CDR3 totals 15 residues. Germline V gene sequence: CDR1 LNHNV, CDR2 YYDKDF (reference sequence). Trimming removed 5 bases from V and 8 bases from J; junction bases left unmatched: 11. The CDR3 protein is CATSLETGFSEKLFF. CDR3 coding DNA: TGTGCCACCAGCCTCGAGACAGGGTTTAGCGAAAAACTGTTTTTT. The variable domain in full, completed from reference TRBV15 and TRBJ1-4, reads DAMVIQNPRYQVTQFGKPVTLSCSQTLNHNVMYWYQQKSSQAPKLLFHYYDKDFNNEADTPDNFQSRRPNTSFCFLDIRSPGLGDTAMYLCATSLETGFSEKLFFGSGTQLSVL.

The rearrangement uses TRBV15 and TRBJ1-1; D is perhaps TRBD1 (5 bases). In germline, CDR1 is LNHNV, CDR2 YYDKDF (reference sequence). The CDR3 totals 18 residues. V was pared by 0 bases and J by 2 bases, with 19 bases between. The CDR3 loop reads CATSREHQTAYYNTEAFF. Here the CDR3 DNA reads TGTGCCACCAGCAGAGAACATCAGACAGCATATTACAACACTGAAGCTTTCTTT.

This CDR3 reads CASSRTDTDTQYF. CDR3 bases: TGTGCCAGCAGTCGGACGGACACAGATACGCAGTATTTT. The genes are TRBV6-4 and TRBJ2-3; D not resolved. V was trimmed by 5 bases and J by 2 bases, leaving 8 bases between them. The CDR3 runs 13 residues. Germline values: CDR1 MRHNA, CDR2 SNTAGT.

This chain connects TRBV7-2 to TRBJ2-2; 10 bases match TRBD2. The V segment lost 5 bases and the J segment 7 bases; nucleotides outside the gene matches: 7. Germline CDR1 and CDR2: SGHTA and FQGNSA. This CDR3 has 15 amino acids. The CDR3 loop is CASSRAGGGGGELFF. For the CDR3, the DNA is TGTGCCAGCAGCCGAGCGGGAGGGGGCGGCGGGGAGCTGTTTTTT. The full variable domain, with the rest looked up from reference TRBV7-2 and TRBJ2-2, is GAGVSQSPSNKVTEKGKDVELRCDPISGHTALYWYRQSLGQGLEFLIYFQGNSAPDKSGLPSDRFSAERTGGSVSTLTIQRTQQEDSAVYLCASSRAGGGGGELFFGEGSRLTVL.

A few counts support this clone. Other DNA sequences in the same sample also yield this CDR3. CDR3 DNA: TGTGCCAGCAGTTTAGCCCCCACTGAAGCTTTCTTT. Translated: CASSLAPTEAFF. The V and J genes are TRBV28 and TRBJ1-1; D ambiguous. From germline, CDR1 is MDHEN and CDR2 SYDVKM. The CDR3 spans 12 residues. V lost 2 bases and J lost 4, with 5 bases in between.

This clone was counted between two and nine times. The J gene is TRBJ1-2, the V gene TRBV2, with D unresolved. Germline CDR1 reads SNHLY; CDR2 reads FYNNEI. V lost 7 bases to trimming and J lost 10 bases, with 13 bases between them. The CDR3 length is 11 residues. CDR3 sequence reads: CASTVTLDYTF. In DNA form, the CDR3 reads TGTGCCAGCACCGTGACCCTAGACTACACCTTC.

This chain joins TRBV30 and TRBJ2-7; no firm D call. Trimming pared 3 bases from V and 4 bases from J, leaving 7 bases between. This CDR3 region has 11 residues. Germline CDR1 is GTSNPN and CDR2 is SVGIG (reference sequence). CDR3 region: CAWSDPYEQYF. CDR3 bases: TGTGCCTGGAGCGACCCATACGAGCAGTACTTC.

This clone was detected only a few times. V usage is TRBV28 and J usage is TRBJ2-3; 9 nucleotides line up with TRBD2. Germline CDR1 reads MDHEN; CDR2 reads SYDVKM. After removal of 9 bases from V and 3 bases from J, the junction contained 10 bases not matched to a gene. There are 15 residues in the CDR3. Here the CDR3 reads CASSWTSDLTDTQYF. CDR3 DNA sequence: TGTGCCAGTTCCTGGACTAGCGATCTTACAGATACGCAGTATTTT.

The genes are TRBV7-3 and TRBJ2-2, with D unresolved. The CDR3 length is 16 residues. CDR1 SGHTA and CDR2 FQGTGA come from the germline V gene. V lost 2 bases, J lost 6 bases, and 16 bases lay in between. The CDR3 coding sequence is TGTGCCAGCAGCTTAGTAGGAAGGGAATCCGCCGGGGAGCTGTTTTTT. Encoded protein: CASSLVGRESAGELFF.

In this sample, this clone turned up a few times. The chain links TRBV2 to TRBJ1-5, with TRBD1 as a possible D gene (6 bases). With 8 bases removed from V and 0 bases from J, the gap between germline ends came to 11 bases. Germline CDR1 is SNHLY and CDR2 is FYNNEI. The CDR3 has 14 residues. The CDR3 sequence is CASGGHASNQPQHF. The CDR3 DNA sequence: TGTGCCAGCGGGGGACACGCTAGCAATCAGCCCCAGCATTTT.

The chain uses TRBV2 and TRBJ2-3; TRBD2 matches 11 bases. Germline CDR1 and CDR2: SNHLY and FYNNEI. The CDR3 spans 16 residues. V trimming: 8 bases; J trimming: 3 bases; junction bases outside the gene matches: 10. CDR3 sequence: CASREGLAEVTDTQYF. CDR3 in DNA: TGTGCCAGCCGGGAGGGACTAGCGGAGGTGACAGATACGCAGTATTTT.

This clone came up a few times. The V call is TRBV6-5, the J call TRBJ2-7, with 9 nucleotides matching TRBD2. V was clipped by 4 bases and J by 1 base; unmatched bases: 8. CDR1 and CDR2 from the germline V gene are MNHEY and SVGAGI. The CDR3 totals 16 residues. CDR3 in DNA: TGTGCCAGCAGTTCCTTGCGACTAGCGGCTTCCTACGAGCAGTACTTC. Its translation is CASSSLRLAASYEQYF.

The genes are TRBV6-1 and TRBJ2-1, with D possibly matching TRBD2 (5 bases). The CDR3 has 16 amino acids. Looked up from germline, CDR1 is MNHNS and CDR2 is SASEGT. V lost 4 bases and J 3 bases, leaving 16 bases between the germline ends. Written as DNA, the CDR3 is TGTGCCAGCAGTGGGGAGAGGCAGGAATACTACAATGAGCAGTTCTTC. Its protein is CASSGERQEYYNEQFF.

This clone was recorded only once. The rearrangement joins TRBV9 to TRBJ2-1; 7 bases map to TRBD1. Trimming took 0 bases from V and 5 from J; bases not matched to a gene: 5. This CDR3 contains 15 residues. Germline V gene data show CDR1 as SGDLS and CDR2 as YYNGEE. In DNA form, the CDR3 reads TGTGCCAGCAGCGTAGACCGGACAGGCCACAATGAGCAGTTCTTC. Protein product: CASSVDRTGHNEQFF. The full variable domain, in which reference TRBV9 and TRBJ2-1 provide the parts outside the CDR3, is DSGVTQTPKHLITATGQRVTLRCSPRSGDLSVYWYQQSLDQGLQFLIQYYNGEERAKGNILERFSAQQFPDLHSELNLSSLELGDSALYFCASSVDRTGHNEQFFGPGTRLTVL.

This clone was seen a handful of times. The chain uses TRBV7-2 and TRBJ2-7; tentative D call: TRBD1 (6 bases). The V gene's germline CDR1 is SGHTA and CDR2 FQGNSA. V lost 10 bases and J 4 bases, leaving 14 bases between the germline ends. The CDR3 loop spans 12 amino acids. CDR3 sequence (DNA): TGTGCCACCACCACAGGGCCTTACGAGCAGTACTTC. It specifies CATTTGPYEQYF.

This chain links TRBV28 with TRBJ1-1, with D perhaps matching TRBD1 (6 bases). The CDR3 is 12 amino acids. Trimming stripped 7 bases from V and 11 bases from J, with 17 bases between. In germline, CDR1 is MDHEN, CDR2 SYDVKM. CDR3 DNA sequence: TGTGCCAGCAACTTGTTTACAGGGAAGGCTTTCTTT. Amino acid sequence: CASNLFTGKAFF.

About this clone itself: One end of the junction does not line up with germline, which may come from a read error. The chain couples TRBV6-1 to TRBJ2-5; 16 positions match TRBD2. Germline loops: CDR1 MNHNS, CDR2 SASEGT. This CDR3 has 17 amino acids. CDR3 sequence: CASSQAGTSGRAESQYF. The CDR3 DNA is TGTGCCAGCAGTCAAGCCGGGACTAGCGGGAGGGCCGAGTCCCAGTACTTC.

J is TRBJ2-7 and V is TRBV5-4; D is perhaps TRBD2 (6 bases). This CDR3 has 15 amino acids. With 4 bases removed from V and 0 bases from J, the gap between germline ends came to 14 bases. CDR1 SGHNT and CDR2 YYREEE come from the germline V gene (reference sequence). The CDR3 coding sequence is TGTGCCAGCAGCCCCTTTCGGGGGAGCTCCTACGAGCAGTACTTC. Translated: CASSPFRGSSYEQYF.

The V call is TRBV5-1, the J call TRBJ1-5; D is perhaps TRBD1 (6 bases). The V gene's germline CDR1 is SGHRS and CDR2 YFSETQ. This CDR3 has 15 amino acids. V lost 5 bases to trimming and J lost 1 base, with 13 bases between them. As DNA, the CDR3 is TGCGCCAGCAGACCGGGACACTCCAGCAATCAGCCCCAGCATTTT. Its translation is CASRPGHSSNQPQHF.

This clone was seen more than once but under ten times. The J gene is TRBJ2-3, the V gene TRBV9; tentative D call: TRBD2 (6 bases). The CDR3 has 13 residues. The V end was cut by 2 bases, the J end by 8 bases, with 12 bases between. Per the germline V gene, CDR1 is SGDLS and CDR2 is YYNGEE. The CDR3 loop reads CASSVQEGSTQYF. Here the CDR3 DNA reads TGTGCCAGCAGCGTCCAGGAGGGAAGTACGCAGTATTTT.

The chain carries TRBV18 and TRBJ2-4; 8 bases line up with TRBD1. Unmatched junction bases numbered 9, after V lost 6 bases and J lost 8 bases. Germline CDR1 and CDR2: KGHSH and LQKENI. The CDR3 has 14 residues. In nucleotides, the CDR3 is TGTGCCAGCTCCAGGACAGGGTATGAGGACATTCAGTACTTC. This encodes CASSRTGYEDIQYF.